What follows is one TCR beta chain and its context. Its ends do not fully match the called genes, so a read error is possible. This entry is derived from a study of T cells in Graves' hyperthyroidism and ophthalmopathy. Amplified TCR beta CDR3 regions came from RNA transcripts. HTBI primers were the set used in a first-round RT-PCR of the TCR CDR3. TCRdb analysed the multiplex PCR reads with MiXCR anew, one entry per CDR3 protein. Counted here are hundreds of thousands of distinct CDR3 sequences, roughly 46% occurring once; the ten biggest clones make up about 7.2%. Germline V gives CDR1 SEHNR, CDR2 FQNEAQ (reference sequence). This CDR3 region has 15 residues.

V and J are TRBV7-9 and TRBJ1-2; D call uncertain. Input material: peripheral blood or thyroid tissue (not recorded which). The TCR comes from an adult man with Graves' disease, either hyperthyroidism or ophthalmopathy (not recorded which). Here the CDR3 DNA reads TGCGCCAGCAGCCAAGATTTACAGACTAACTATGGCTACACCTTC. This translates into CASSQDLQTNYGYTF.